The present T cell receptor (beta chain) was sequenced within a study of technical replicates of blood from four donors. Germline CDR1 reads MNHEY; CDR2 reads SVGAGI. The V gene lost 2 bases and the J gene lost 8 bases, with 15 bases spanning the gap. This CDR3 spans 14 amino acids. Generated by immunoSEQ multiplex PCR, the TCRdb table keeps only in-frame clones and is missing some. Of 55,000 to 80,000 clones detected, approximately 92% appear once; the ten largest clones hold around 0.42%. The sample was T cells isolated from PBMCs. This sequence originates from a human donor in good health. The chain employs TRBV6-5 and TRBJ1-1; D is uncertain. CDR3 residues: CASSYGGEYLEAFF. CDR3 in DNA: TGTGCCAGCAGTTACGGCGGAGAATACTTAGAAGCTTTCTTT.